This T cell receptor beta chain originates from a study of blood T cell repertoires in COVID-19. Sequenced by immunoSEQ multiplex PCR; TCRdb stores in-frame clones only, minus some. This sample has more than 200,000 clones, with around 88% found just once. The sequencing sample was made of peripheral blood. This sequence originates from an elderly man with acute or convalescent COVID-19.

The CDR3 DNA follows: TGTGCCAGCAGTTACGATGGGACAGGGGCCTACGAGCAGTACTTC. Protein product: CASSYDGTGAYEQYF. The chain recombines TRBV6-5 with TRBJ2-7, with 10 nucleotides matching TRBD1. V shed 2 bases, J shed 2 bases, and the junction held 3 bases outside the gene matches. The germline V gene has CDR1 MNHEY and CDR2 SVGAGI. The CDR3 runs to 15 residues.